This entry is about one T cell receptor (beta chain). What it binds is not known. These data belong to a study of cytomegalovirus exposure and HLA in healthy donors. PCR involved 60 Vbeta and 13 Jbeta primers. Only in-frame clones appear in the TCRdb table, and some are missing; sequencing was by immunoSEQ multiplex PCR. The sample has over 150,000 clones, approximately 78% seen once. Germline V gene lookup returns CDR1 SGHRS and CDR2 YFSETQ. The ends lost 0 bases at V and 9 bases at J; junction bases unmatched: 6. The CDR3 is 15 amino acids. Study-wide findings and caveats: The authors excluded some V segments, including TRBV6-2 and TRBV6-3, as indistinguishable.

Sequenced material: PBMCs. The J gene is TRBJ2-1, the V gene TRBV5-1, with 10 bases fitting TRBD1. The sequence came from a woman aged 45-59 years in good health and CMV-seropositive. In DNA, the CDR3 is TGCGCCAGCAGCTTGGCGACAGGGGGCATTAGTGAGCAGTTCTTC. Translated, it gives CASSLATGGISEQFF.